This T cell receptor beta chain emerged from a study of blood T cell repertoires in COVID-19. Turning to the study itself: Both acute and convalescent COVID-19 samples were obtained from the United States, Italy and Spain. The analysed material was cDNA or gDNA that came from T cells, B-cell-depleted T cells, or PBMCs.

Original processing methods: The authors estimated nucleated cell counts from reference gene primer amplification. TCRdb's table, derived via immunoSEQ multiplex PCR, lists solely in-frame clones and lacks some. The DNA was the basis for D and trimming; V, J and clone size are from that table. The table lists 110,000 to 150,000 clones, 85% to 90% of them singletons, with about 5.6% in the top ten. The CDR3 runs to 11 residues. Germline V gene lookup returns CDR1 MDHEN and CDR2 SYDVKM. Trimming cost V 2 bases and J 8 bases, with 4 bases left between them. The sample was peripheral blood. The chain combines TRBV28 with TRBJ2-1; D not resolved. This sequence was found in a human donor in a cohort sampled during active COVID-19. The CDR3 nucleotides are TGTGCCAGCAGTTTACTCGATGAGCAGTTCTTC. Residues: CASSLLDEQFF.